These 4 T cell receptor beta chains were sequenced from one sample in a study of blood T cell repertoires in COVID-19. The table came from immunoSEQ multiplex PCR; TCRdb's copy has only in-frame clones and leaves some out. Here the sample spans some 100,000 clones, 87% being singletons. Sequenced material: peripheral blood. Source of these receptors: a human donor in a cohort sampled during active COVID-19.

This clone has only a few counts. The J gene is TRBJ2-7, the V gene TRBV14; a weak D match, TRBD2 (6 bases). Germline V lookup: CDR1 SGHDN, CDR2 FVKESK. This CDR3 region has 16 residues. V was trimmed by 1 base and J by 0 bases, leaving 13 bases between them. CDR3 amino acids: CASSQVGGLSSYEQYF. The CDR3 coding sequence is TGTGCCAGCAGCCAAGTTGGGGGGTTAAGCTCCTACGAGCAGTACTTC.

The V call is TRBV27, the J call TRBJ1-2, with D possibly being TRBD1 (6 bases). The CDR3 is 12 residues long. V was cut by 4 bases and J by 8 bases, with 11 bases left in between. Germline lookup yields CDR1 MNHEY and CDR2 SMNVEV (reference sequence). CDR3 loop: CASSYREYGYTF. CDR3 bases: TGTGCCAGCAGTTACAGGGAGTACGGCTACACCTTC.

The chain couples TRBV5-4 to TRBJ2-7; the match to TRBD1 covers 9 bases. V gave up 4 bases and J gave up 2 bases; unmatched junction bases: 7. The CDR3 is made up of 15 amino acids. Germline V gene sequence: CDR1 SGHNT, CDR2 YYREEE (reference sequence). The CDR3 sequence is CASSQPGQGPYEQYF. CDR3 sequence (DNA): TGTGCCAGCAGCCAGCCGGGACAGGGACCCTACGAGCAGTACTTC.

This rearrangement joins TRBV7-2 to TRBJ1-2, with TRBD1 as a possible D gene (5 bases). V was trimmed by 7 bases and J by 3 bases, leaving 15 bases between them. The germline CDR1 and CDR2 sequences are SGHTA and FQGNSA. The CDR3 covers 14 residues. CDR3 nucleotide sequence: TGTGCCAGCAAAGTACAACAGACAGACTATGGCTACACCTTC. It encodes CASKVQQTDYGYTF.